This T cell receptor beta chain was recorded in a study of shared clonotypes between healthy human individuals. Of note for this clone: A single base is all that separates this from a far larger clone, so a read error is likely.

What was sequenced on ten immunoSEQ deep assay plates was unsorted PBMC DNA. Some clones are missing from TCRdb's copy, which holds only in-frame ones; the method was immunoSEQ multiplex PCR. The data hold about 490,000 clones, with 81% observed a single time. V lost 5 bases and J lost 11, with 19 bases in between. The length of the CDR3 is 12 residues. CDR1 GTSNPN and CDR2 SVGIG come from the germline V gene (reference sequence). Material: PBMCs. The sequence came from a woman in her forties in good health. Some clones in this sample may be carry-over from other donors' samples. This sequence joins TRBV30 and TRBJ2-7; D perhaps matches TRBD2 (5 bases). Here the CDR3 reads CAWEGEIGEKYF. The CDR3 coding sequence is TGTGCCTGGGAGGGAGAAATTGGAGAGAAGTACTTC.